This is a list of T cell receptor beta chains from one sample in a study of read filtering for tumor transcriptome and immune sequencing. TCRdb re-derived calls from the reads in MiXCR, one entry per CDR3 protein. The sample yields 75,000 to 95,000 distinct CDR3 sequences, roughly 21% seen once. Sequencing was carried out using a population of CD138-negative cells sorted from bone marrow. The receptors here all came from a donor aged 40 or over with multiple myeloma. CDR3s include the opening cysteine and the closing phenylalanine or tryptophan. The order of the fields is V gene, clone size, J gene, D gene, CDR3 DNA, CDR3 protein. The D gene is left open where the match is weak. Some rows have no size entry. The others give once, few or many, or a class for an expanded clone.

V gene: TRBV7-9
clone size: NA
J gene: TRBJ2-2
D gene: NA
CDR3 DNA: TGTGCCAGCAGCTTAAGCGGGCCCGGGGAGCTGTTTTTT
CDR3 protein: CASSLSGPGELFF

V gene: TRBV5-1
clone size: few
J gene: TRBJ1-3
D gene: TRBD1
CDR3 DNA: TGCGCCAGCAGCCAGACAGGGAACGGAAACACCATATATTTT
CDR3 protein: CASSQTGNGNTIYF

V gene: TRBV14
clone size: many
J gene: TRBJ2-2
D gene: TRBD1
CDR3 DNA: TGTGCCAGCGGCCTCGGGACAGATAACACCGGGGAGCTGTTTTTT
CDR3 protein: CASGLGTDNTGELFF

V gene: TRBV20-1
clone size: many
J gene: TRBJ2-7
D gene: NA
CDR3 DNA: TGCAGTGCTAGGCTGGCTGTCTACCCCTACGAGCAGTACTTC
CDR3 protein: CSARLAVYPYEQYF

V gene: TRBV7-9
clone size: NA
J gene: TRBJ1-1
D gene: NA
CDR3 DNA: TGTGCCAGCAGCTTAGACGGGTCCGGGCGCGGGACTGAAGCTTTCTTT
CDR3 protein: CASSLDGSGRGTEAFF

V gene: TRBV5-1
clone size: many
J gene: TRBJ2-5
D gene: NA
CDR3 DNA: TGCGCCAGCAGCTTTCCCCCCCAAGAGACCCAGTACTTC
CDR3 protein: CASSFPPQETQYF

V gene: TRBV18
clone size: NA
J gene: TRBJ1-2
D gene: NA
CDR3 DNA: TGTGCCAGCTCGGTGGACGGGAAAAACTATGGCTACACCTTC
CDR3 protein: CASSVDGKNYGYTF

V gene: TRBV10-1
clone size: many
J gene: TRBJ2-3
D gene: NA
CDR3 DNA: TGCGCCAGCAGTGAGAAAACAGGTCGGAGCACAGATACGCAGTATTTT
CDR3 protein: CASSEKTGRSTDTQYF

V gene: TRBV29-1
clone size: few
J gene: TRBJ2-5
D gene: TRBD1
CDR3 DNA: TGCAGCGTTGCGGGACAGGGGGCATATGAGACCCAGTACTTC
CDR3 protein: CSVAGQGAYETQYF

V gene: TRBV12-3/TRBV12-4
clone size: many
J gene: TRBJ2-2
D gene: TRBD1
CDR3 DNA: TGTGCCAGCAGTCGGGGACAGGGAACGGCCGGGGAGCTGTTTTTT
CDR3 protein: CASSRGQGTAGELFF

V gene: TRBV6-6
clone size: NA
J gene: TRBJ2-7
D gene: TRBD2
CDR3 DNA: TGTGCCAGCACGGGGGGTAACTCCTACGAGCAGTACTTC
CDR3 protein: CASTGGNSYEQYF

V gene: TRBV5-5
clone size: many
J gene: TRBJ2-3
D gene: TRBD1
CDR3 DNA: TGTGCCAGCAGCCTGTCCATGACCGGGACAGGGGATGCAGATACGCAGTATTTT
CDR3 protein: CASSLSMTGTGDADTQYF

V gene: TRBV2
clone size: many
J gene: TRBJ1-1
D gene: NA
CDR3 DNA: TGTGCCAGCAGTGAAATAGGGGCCCAGGCTGAAGCTTTCTTT
CDR3 protein: CASSEIGAQAEAFF

V gene: TRBV5-1
clone size: many
J gene: TRBJ2-3
D gene: NA
CDR3 DNA: TGCGCCAGCAGCTTGGAGGTGCGAGATACGCAGTATTTT
CDR3 protein: CASSLEVRDTQYF

V gene: TRBV6-1
clone size: few
J gene: TRBJ1-1
D gene: NA
CDR3 DNA: TGTGCCAGCAGTCTATCCGTGGGGTACACTGAAGCTTTCTTT
CDR3 protein: CASSLSVGYTEAFF

V gene: TRBV7-3
clone size: many
J gene: TRBJ2-1
D gene: TRBD2
CDR3 DNA: TGTGCCAGCAGCCCAAGCGGGGGCCTGGCGGACAATGAGCAGTTCTTC
CDR3 protein: CASSPSGGLADNEQFF

V gene: TRBV6-1
clone size: many
J gene: TRBJ2-1
D gene: NA
CDR3 DNA: TGTGCCAGCGGGAGACCAGGGGTGAGCTCCTACAATGAGCAGTTCTTC
CDR3 protein: CASGRPGVSSYNEQFF

V gene: TRBV12-3/TRBV12-4
clone size: NA
J gene: TRBJ2-4
D gene: NA
CDR3 DNA: TGTGCCAGCAGCCCTCTTCCCGGCCAGGGGGCCAAAAACATTCAGTACTTC
CDR3 protein: CASSPLPGQGAKNIQYF

V gene: TRBV7-9
clone size: many
J gene: TRBJ2-7
D gene: TRBD1
CDR3 DNA: TGTGCCAGCAGCAGCAATCCCGGGACAGGTCTTACCTACGAGCAGTACTTC
CDR3 protein: CASSSNPGTGLTYEQYF

V gene: TRBV20-1
clone size: many
J gene: TRBJ2-2
D gene: NA
CDR3 DNA: TGCAGTGCTAGTTTGCTGTCCAGATCGAACACCGGGGAGCTGTTTTTT
CDR3 protein: CSASLLSRSNTGELFF

V gene: TRBV4-1
clone size: many
J gene: TRBJ2-3
D gene: NA
CDR3 DNA: TGCGCCAGCAGCCAAGATCACAATACGCAGTATTTT
CDR3 protein: CASSQDHNTQYF

V gene: TRBV7-9
clone size: many
J gene: TRBJ1-4
D gene: NA
CDR3 DNA: TGTGCCAGCAGCTACCCCCGACAGCCAAATGAAAAACTGTTTTTT
CDR3 protein: CASSYPRQPNEKLFF

V gene: TRBV5-1
clone size: NA
J gene: TRBJ2-5
D gene: TRBD1
CDR3 DNA: TGCGCCAGCAGCTTGTCGACAGGGCAGTACCAAGAGACCCAGTACTTC
CDR3 protein: CASSLSTGQYQETQYF

V gene: TRBV20-1
clone size: many
J gene: TRBJ1-5
D gene: NA
CDR3 DNA: TGCAGTGCTAGTCGGGGGACCGACCGGGAGCCCCAGCATTTT
CDR3 protein: CSASRGTDREPQHF

V gene: TRBV27
clone size: many
J gene: TRBJ1-5
D gene: NA
CDR3 DNA: TGTGCCAGCAGTACGACCTATCAGCCCCAGCATTTT
CDR3 protein: CASSTTYQPQHF

V gene: TRBV7-2
clone size: few
J gene: TRBJ2-5
D gene: NA
CDR3 DNA: TGTGCCAGCAGCTCGCCGGGGCCGACGGAGACCCAGTACTTC
CDR3 protein: CASSSPGPTETQYF

V gene: TRBV5-1
clone size: many
J gene: TRBJ2-7
D gene: NA
CDR3 DNA: TGCGCCAGCAGCCACGGTGAATGGCGGGCCAGCTCCTACGAGCAGTACTTC
CDR3 protein: CASSHGEWRASSYEQYF

V gene: TRBV11-2
clone size: NA
J gene: TRBJ1-1
D gene: NA
CDR3 DNA: TGTGCCAGCAGCTCCCCCAGAGGGAAGGGAGTGAACACTGAAGCTTTCTTT
CDR3 protein: CASSSPRGKGVNTEAFF

V gene: TRBV19
clone size: many
J gene: TRBJ2-2
D gene: NA
CDR3 DNA: TGTGCCAGTAGTATACTAGGAGGCACCGGGGAGCTGTTTTTT
CDR3 protein: CASSILGGTGELFF

V gene: TRBV7-9
clone size: many
J gene: TRBJ2-6
D gene: TRBD1
CDR3 DNA: TGTGCCAGCAGACGACAGGGGGCTGGGGCCAACGTCCTGACTTTC
CDR3 protein: CASRRQGAGANVLTF

V gene: TRBV6-6
clone size: many
J gene: TRBJ1-1
D gene: TRBD1
CDR3 DNA: TGTGCCAGCACCCTTCGGACAGGGATAAACACTGAAGCTTTCTTT
CDR3 protein: CASTLRTGINTEAFF

V gene: TRBV29-1
clone size: many
J gene: TRBJ2-2
D gene: NA
CDR3 DNA: TGCAGCGGGGGGGTCGCGAACACCGGGGAGCTGTTTTTT
CDR3 protein: CSGGVANTGELFF

V gene: TRBV28
clone size: many
J gene: TRBJ2-1
D gene: NA
CDR3 DNA: TGTGCCAGCAGTTTGCCCCCCCGAGGAGGAGGGGGGGCCGAACTACTCTACAATGAGCAGTTCTTC
CDR3 protein: CASSLPPRGGGGAELLYNEQFF

V gene: TRBV27
clone size: many
J gene: TRBJ1-6
D gene: NA
CDR3 DNA: TGTGCCAGCAGTTCCCTTACAGGGTTGGGTAATTCACCCCTCCACTTT
CDR3 protein: CASSSLTGLGNSPLHF